The source of this T cell receptor (beta chain) is a study of cytomegalovirus exposure and HLA in healthy donors. Vbeta (60) and Jbeta (13) primers were used in the PCR. Using immunoSEQ multiplex PCR, the repertoire was profiled, and TCRdb retains in-frame clones only, with some absent. The sample includes approximately 140,000 clones, roughly 77% of them seen just once. After removal of 4 bases from V and 5 bases from J, the junction contained 7 bases not matched to a gene. Germline V gene sequence: CDR1 SGHDT, CDR2 YYEEEE. The CDR3 has 14 residues. Material: PBMCs. The clonotype originates from a man in his forties in good health and CMV-seronegative. V is TRBV5-6 and J is TRBJ1-1; 8 positions match TRBD1. The CDR3 DNA follows: TGTGCCAGCAGCCCAACGACAGGGGCTACTGAAGCTTTCTTT. It specifies CASSPTTGATEAFF.